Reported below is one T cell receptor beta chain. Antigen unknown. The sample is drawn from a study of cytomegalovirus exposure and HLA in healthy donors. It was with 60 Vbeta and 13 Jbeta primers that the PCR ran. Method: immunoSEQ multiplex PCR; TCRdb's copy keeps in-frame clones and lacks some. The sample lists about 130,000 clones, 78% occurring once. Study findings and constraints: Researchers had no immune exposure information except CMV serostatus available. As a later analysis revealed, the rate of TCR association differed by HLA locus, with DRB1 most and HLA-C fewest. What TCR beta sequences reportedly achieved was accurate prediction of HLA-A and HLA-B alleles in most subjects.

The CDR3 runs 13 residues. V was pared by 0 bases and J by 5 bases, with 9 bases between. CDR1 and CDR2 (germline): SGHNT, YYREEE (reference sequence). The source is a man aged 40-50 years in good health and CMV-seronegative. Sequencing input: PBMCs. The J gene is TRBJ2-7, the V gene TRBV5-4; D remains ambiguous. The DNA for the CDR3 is TGTGCCAGCAGCTTGGGGAGCTCTGACGAGCAGTACTTC. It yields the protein CASSLGSSDEQYF.